This TCR beta chain was captured in a study of preoperative IRX-2 immunotherapy in early breast cancer. Produced via immunoSEQ multiplex PCR; TCRdb's table is partial and in-frame only. The sample carries about 98,000 clones, 86% recorded once. The sample's treatment: preoperative locoregional IRX-2 cytokine immunotherapy. This phase Ib study tested locoregional IRX-2 cytokine immunotherapy given before surgery. This CDR3 is 15 amino acids long. CDR1 is LGHNT, CDR2 FRNRAP, per germline. The V and J genes are TRBV12-5 and TRBJ2-7, with D possibly matching TRBD2 (6 bases). This specimen consisted of tumor tissue, obtained after IRX-2 immunotherapy. The receptor's source is a human donor with breast cancer. CDR3 in amino acids: CASQVGGINTYEQYF. CDR3 DNA sequence: TGTGCCAGCCAGGTAGGAGGGATCAATACCTACGAGCAGTACTTC.